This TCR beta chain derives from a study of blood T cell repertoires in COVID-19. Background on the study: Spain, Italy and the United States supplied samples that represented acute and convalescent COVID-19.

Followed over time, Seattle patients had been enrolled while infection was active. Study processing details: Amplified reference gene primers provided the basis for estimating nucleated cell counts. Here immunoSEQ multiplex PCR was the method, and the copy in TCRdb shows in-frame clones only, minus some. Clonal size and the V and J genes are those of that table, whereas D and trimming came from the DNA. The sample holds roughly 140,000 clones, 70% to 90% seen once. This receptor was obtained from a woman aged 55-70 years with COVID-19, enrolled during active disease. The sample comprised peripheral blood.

The CDR3 DNA sequence: TGTGCCAGCAGCTTAGGGGTGACATTAGCCAAAAACATTCAGTACTTC. This translates into CASSLGVTLAKNIQYF. The rearrangement links TRBV7-9 to TRBJ2-4; no clear D. The germline gives CDR1 SEHNR, CDR2 FQNEAQ (reference sequence). CDR3 size: 16 residues. Trimming stripped 1 base from V and 0 bases from J, with 10 bases between.